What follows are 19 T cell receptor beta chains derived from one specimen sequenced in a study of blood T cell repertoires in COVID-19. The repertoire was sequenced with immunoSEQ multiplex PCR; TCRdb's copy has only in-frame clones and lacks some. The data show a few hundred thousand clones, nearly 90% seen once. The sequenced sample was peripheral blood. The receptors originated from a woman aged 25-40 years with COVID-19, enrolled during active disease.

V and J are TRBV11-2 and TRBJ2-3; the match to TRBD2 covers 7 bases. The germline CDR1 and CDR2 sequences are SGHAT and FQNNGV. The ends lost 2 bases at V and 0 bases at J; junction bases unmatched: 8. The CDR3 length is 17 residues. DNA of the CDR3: TGTGCCAGCAGCTTACATACGGGGGGTACTAGCACAGATACGCAGTATTTT. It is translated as CASSLHTGGTSTDTQYF.

DNA of the CDR3: TGTGCCAGCAGCCAAGTATTAGCTTCACCCCTCCACTTT. Its translation: CASSQVLASPLHF. The genes are TRBV14 and TRBJ1-6, with D unresolved. This CDR3 region has 13 residues. Deletions cut 1 base from V and 9 bases from J, with 7 bases between. The V gene's germline CDR1 is SGHDN and CDR2 FVKESK.

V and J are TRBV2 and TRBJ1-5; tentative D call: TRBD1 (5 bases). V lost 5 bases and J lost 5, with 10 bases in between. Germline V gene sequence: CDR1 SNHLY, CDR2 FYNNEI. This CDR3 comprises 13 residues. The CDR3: CASSKWGDQPQHF. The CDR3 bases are TGTGCCAGCAGTAAGTGGGGGGATCAGCCCCAGCATTTT.

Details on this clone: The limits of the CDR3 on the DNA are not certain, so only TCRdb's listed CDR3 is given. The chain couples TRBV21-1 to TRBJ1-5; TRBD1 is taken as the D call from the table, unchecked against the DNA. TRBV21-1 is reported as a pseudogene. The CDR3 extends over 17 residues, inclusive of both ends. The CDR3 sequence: CASSKAFGQGAGQPQHF.

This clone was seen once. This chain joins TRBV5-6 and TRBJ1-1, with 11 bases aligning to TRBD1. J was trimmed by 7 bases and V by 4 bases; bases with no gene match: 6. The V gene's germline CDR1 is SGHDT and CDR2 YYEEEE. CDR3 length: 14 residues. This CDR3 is CASSPGQGAIEAFF. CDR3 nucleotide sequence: TGTGCCAGCAGCCCAGGACAGGGGGCGATTGAAGCTTTCTTT. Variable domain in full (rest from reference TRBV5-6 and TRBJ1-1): DAGVTQSPTHLIKTRGQQVTLRCSPKSGHDTVSWYQQALGQGPQFIFQYYEEEERQRGNFPDRFSGHQFPNYSSELNVNALLLGDSALYLCASSPGQGAIEAFFGQGTRLTVV.

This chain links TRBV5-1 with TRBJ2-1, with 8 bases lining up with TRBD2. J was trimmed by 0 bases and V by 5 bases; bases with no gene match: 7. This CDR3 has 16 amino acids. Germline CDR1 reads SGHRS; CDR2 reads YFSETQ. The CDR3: CASRGIAGSSYNEQFF. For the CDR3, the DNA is TGCGCCAGCAGGGGGATAGCGGGGAGCTCCTACAATGAGCAGTTCTTC.

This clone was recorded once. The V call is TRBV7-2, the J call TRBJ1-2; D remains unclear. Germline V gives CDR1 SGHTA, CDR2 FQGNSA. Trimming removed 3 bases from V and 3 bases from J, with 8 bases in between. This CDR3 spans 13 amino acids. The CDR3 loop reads CASSFLSHYGYTF. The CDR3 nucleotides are TGTGCCAGCAGCTTTCTGTCCCACTATGGCTACACCTTC.

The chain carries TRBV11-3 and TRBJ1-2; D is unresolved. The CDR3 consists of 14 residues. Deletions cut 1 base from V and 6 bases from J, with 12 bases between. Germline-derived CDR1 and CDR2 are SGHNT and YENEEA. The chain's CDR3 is CASSLVGGYDGYTF. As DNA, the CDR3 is TGTGCCAGCAGCTTAGTGGGAGGGTATGATGGCTACACCTTC.

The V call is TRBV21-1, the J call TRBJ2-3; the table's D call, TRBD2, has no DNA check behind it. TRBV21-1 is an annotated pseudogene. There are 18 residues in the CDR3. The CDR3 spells CASSELAGGINGTDTQYF. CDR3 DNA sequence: TGTGCCAGCAGCGAATTAGCGGGGGGGATAAATGGCACAGATACGCAGTATTTT.

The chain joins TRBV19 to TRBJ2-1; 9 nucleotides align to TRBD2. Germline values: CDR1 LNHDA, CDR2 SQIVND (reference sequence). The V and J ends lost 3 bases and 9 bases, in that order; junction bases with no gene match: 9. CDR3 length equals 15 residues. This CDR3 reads CASSMTSGGTAEQFF. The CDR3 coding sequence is TGTGCCAGTAGTATGACCAGCGGGGGGACCGCTGAGCAGTTCTTC.

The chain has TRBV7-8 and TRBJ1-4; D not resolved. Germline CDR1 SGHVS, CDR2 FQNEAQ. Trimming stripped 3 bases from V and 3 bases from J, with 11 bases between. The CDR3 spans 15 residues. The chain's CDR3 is CASSLLEKANEKLFF. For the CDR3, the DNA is TGTGCCAGCAGCTTGCTAGAGAAGGCTAATGAAAAACTGTTTTTT. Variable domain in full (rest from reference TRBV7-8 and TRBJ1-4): GAGVSQSPRYKVAKRGQDVALRCDPISGHVSLFWYQQALGQGPEFLTYFQNEAQLDKSGLPSDRFFAERPEGSVSTLKIQRTQQEDSAVYLCASSLLEKANEKLFFGSGTQLSVL.

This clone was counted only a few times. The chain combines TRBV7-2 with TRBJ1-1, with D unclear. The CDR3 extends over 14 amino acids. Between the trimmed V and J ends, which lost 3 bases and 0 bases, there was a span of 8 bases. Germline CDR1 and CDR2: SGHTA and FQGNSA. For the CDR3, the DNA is TGTGCCAGCAGCTTTAGAAACTTGAACACTGAAGCTTTCTTT. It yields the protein CASSFRNLNTEAFF. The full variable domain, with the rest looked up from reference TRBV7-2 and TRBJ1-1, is GAGVSQSPSNKVTEKGKDVELRCDPISGHTALYWYRQSLGQGLEFLIYFQGNSAPDKSGLPSDRFSAERTGGSVSTLTIQRTQQEDSAVYLCASSFRNLNTEAFFGQGTRLTVV.

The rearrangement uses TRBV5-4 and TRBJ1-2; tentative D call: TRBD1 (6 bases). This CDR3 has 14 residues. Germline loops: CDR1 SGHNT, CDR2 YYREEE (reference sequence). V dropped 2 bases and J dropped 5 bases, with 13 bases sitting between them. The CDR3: CASSFMGQGYGYTF. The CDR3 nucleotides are TGTGCCAGCAGCTTCATGGGGCAGGGGTATGGCTACACCTTC.

CDR3 in DNA: TGTGCCTGGAGTGTGAACAGGAATAATGGCTACACCTTC. Its translation is CAWSVNRNNGYTF. J is TRBJ1-2 and V is TRBV30, with D maybe TRBD1 (5 bases). The V end lost 0 bases, the J end lost 6 bases, and 11 bases lay between the germline ends. The CDR3 sequence is 13 residues long. CDR1 and CDR2 (germline): GTSNPN, SVGIG (reference sequence).

CDR3 loop: CASSHRTLDRGGYTF. The CDR3 DNA sequence: TGTGCCAGCAGCCACCGGACCCTGGACAGGGGGGGCTACACCTTC. This chain links TRBV3-1 (or the pseudogene TRBV3-2) with TRBJ1-2, with 10 nucleotides matching TRBD1. Germline loops: CDR1 LGHDT, CDR2 YNNKEL (reference sequence). V shed 3 bases and J 8 bases; nucleotides not matched to a gene: 9. The CDR3 spans 15 residues.

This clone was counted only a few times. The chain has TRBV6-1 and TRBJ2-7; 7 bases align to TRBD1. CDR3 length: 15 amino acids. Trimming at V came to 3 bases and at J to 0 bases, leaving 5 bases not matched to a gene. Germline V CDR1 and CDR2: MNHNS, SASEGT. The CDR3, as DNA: TGTGCCAGCAGTGACGGACAGGTATTCTCCTACGAGCAGTACTTC. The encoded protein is CASSDGQVFSYEQYF.

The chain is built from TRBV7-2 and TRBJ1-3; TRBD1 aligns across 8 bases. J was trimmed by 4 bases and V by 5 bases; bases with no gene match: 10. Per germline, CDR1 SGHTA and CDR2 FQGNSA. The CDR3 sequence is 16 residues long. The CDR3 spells CASSDSQGASGNTIYF. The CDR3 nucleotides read TGTGCCAGCAGCGATTCCCAGGGGGCTTCCGGAAACACCATATATTTT.

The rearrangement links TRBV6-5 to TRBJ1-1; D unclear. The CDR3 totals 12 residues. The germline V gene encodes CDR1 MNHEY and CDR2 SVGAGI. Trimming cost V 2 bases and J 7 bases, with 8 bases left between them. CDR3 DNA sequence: TGTGCCAGCAGTTACGCCGGCGGTGAAGCTTTCTTT. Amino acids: CASSYAGGEAFF.

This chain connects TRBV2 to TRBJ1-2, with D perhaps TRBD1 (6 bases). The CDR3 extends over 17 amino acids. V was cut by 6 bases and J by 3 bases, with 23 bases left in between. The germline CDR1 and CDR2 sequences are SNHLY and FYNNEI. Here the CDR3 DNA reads TGTGCCAGCAGCGACACCTTGGACAGCGGGGAATACTATGGCTACACCTTC. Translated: CASSDTLDSGEYYGYTF.